A selection of T cell receptor beta chains follows, all from one sample in a study of cytomegalovirus exposure and HLA in healthy donors. The assay was immunoSEQ multiplex PCR, and TCRdb's table has in-frame clones only and misses some. The sample holds around 99,000 clones, about three quarters seen once. The sample comprised PBMCs. The receptors come from a man aged 25 to 40 in good health and CMV-seronegative. The CDR3 runs from the conserved cysteine through the conserved F or W. The order of the fields is J gene, V gene, clone size, D gene, CDR3 DNA, CDR3 protein. D genes are given only for firm matches. Some rows have no size entry. The others give once, few or many, or a class for an expanded clone.

>TRBJ1-1|TRBV29-1|NA|NA
TGCAGCGTTTCTCGCTCAACTCGGAACACTGAAGCTTTCTTT
CSVSRSTRNTEAFF
>TRBJ1-1|TRBV30|NA|NA
TGTGCCTGGAGTCTACAGAGGAACACTGAAGCTTTCTTT
CAWSLQRNTEAFF
>TRBJ2-2|TRBV9|NA|TRBD2
TGTGCCAGCAGCGTAGTAGGAGCGGGAGGGTTGGGAACCGGGGAGCTGTTTTTT
CASSVVGAGGLGTGELFF
>TRBJ2-1|TRBV5-1|NA|TRBD1
TGCGCCAGCAGCGGAGGGACAGGGGGGTACAATGAGCAGTTCTTC
CASSGGTGGYNEQFF
>TRBJ2-3|TRBV6-6|NA|NA
TGTGCCAGCGTGGAGGGGGGGGCAGATACGCAGTATTTT
CASVEGGADTQYF
>TRBJ1-1|TRBV5-1|NA|NA
TGCGCCAGCAGCTTAACAGCGGACGGTGAAGCTTTCTTT
CASSLTADGEAFF
>TRBJ2-1|TRBV28|NA|NA
TGTGCCAGCAGTTCACGGTATGAGCAGTTCTTC
CASSSRYEQFF
>TRBJ2-7|TRBV5-1|NA|NA
TGCGCCAGCAGCTTGAGCGGGTTGTACGAGCAGTACTTC
CASSLSGLYEQYF
>TRBJ2-3|TRBV28|NA|NA
TGTGCCAGCAGCCCCAGAGGGGATACGCAGTATTTT
CASSPRGDTQYF
>TRBJ2-2|TRBV5-1|few|NA
TGCGCCAGCAGCTTGGGATCCAGGGGGAACACCGGGGAGCTGTTTTTT
CASSLGSRGNTGELFF
>TRBJ1-1|TRBV4-1|few|NA
TGCGCCAGCAGCCAAGTTGTACTGCCGCGAACTGAAGCTTTCTTT
CASSQVVLPRTEAFF
>TRBJ2-5|TRBV5-1|NA|TRBD1
TGCGCCAGCAGCTTAGGACAGGGGATGGAGACCCAGTACTTC
CASSLGQGMETQYF
>TRBJ1-5|TRBV5-1|NA|NA
TGCGCCAGCAGCTTGGAAAGCGGGAATCAGCCCCAGCATTTT
CASSLESGNQPQHF
>TRBJ2-7|TRBV19|NA|TRBD1
TGTGCCAGTAGTCTTCGGGACAGGGAAAGCGAGCAGTACTTC
CASSLRDRESEQYF
>TRBJ1-2|TRBV6-1|few|TRBD1
TGTGCCAGCAGTGATGACAGGGAAGGTGACTATGGCTACACCTTC
CASSDDREGDYGYTF
>TRBJ1-2|TRBV28|NA|NA
TGTGCCAACAGTTCCCGTGCAGGTGATGGCTATGGCTACACCTTC
CANSSRAGDGYGYTF
>TRBJ2-5|TRBV4-1|NA|TRBD2
TGCGCCAGCAGCCCTCCGACTAGCGGGAGCCTGGAGACCCAGTACTTC
CASSPPTSGSLETQYF
>TRBJ1-1|TRBV29-1|NA|TRBD1
TGCAGCGTTGACCCAGGGGGTTTGGGCACTGAAGCTTTCTTT
CSVDPGGLGTEAFF
>TRBJ2-3|TRBV6-5|NA|TRBD1
TGTGCCAGCAGTTCTAGGGACAGGGATTACACAGATACGCAGTATTTT
CASSSRDRDYTDTQYF
>TRBJ1-5|TRBV6-1|NA|NA
TGTGCCAGCAGTGAAGGGGGCGGAACCCAGCATTTT
CASSEGGGTQHF
>TRBJ1-2|TRBV10-3|NA|NA
TGCGCCATCAGTGAGAACAGCTATGGCTACACCTTC
CAISENSYGYTF
>TRBJ2-1|TRBV10-3|NA|TRBD2
TGTGCCATCGGGACTAGCGGCTACAATGAGCAGTTCTTC
CAIGTSGYNEQFF
>TRBJ2-7|TRBV2|few|NA
TGTGCCAGCAGTGACCTAACAGGGCTCCTCACGAACTTC
CASSDLTGLLTNF
>TRBJ2-7|TRBV29-1|NA|TRBD1
TGCAGCGTTGAAGGCCACAGACAGGGGGCCTACGAGCAGTACTTC
CSVEGHRQGAYEQYF
>TRBJ2-7|TRBV27|NA|NA
TGTGCCAGCAGTTTACGGGGGAGCTACGAGCAGTACTTC
CASSLRGSYEQYF
>TRBJ2-1|TRBV11-3|NA|TRBD2
TGTGCCAGCAGCCCCGGGGCTAGCGGATACAATGAGCAGTTCTTC
CASSPGASGYNEQFF
>TRBJ1-4|TRBV7-9|NA|TRBD1
TGTGCCAGCAGCTCGACAGGGTCTAATGAAAAACTGTTTTTT
CASSSTGSNEKLFF
>TRBJ1-5|TRBV6-5|NA|NA
TGTGCCAGCAGTTACGCACTAAATAGCAATCAGCCCCAGCATTTT
CASSYALNSNQPQHF
>TRBJ1-1|TRBV28|NA|TRBD1
TGTGCCAGCGTATTCTCAGGGGGGAGAGTGGACACTGAAGCTTTCTTT
CASVFSGGRVDTEAFF
>TRBJ2-1|TRBV7-8|NA|TRBD2
TGTGCCAGCAGCCCCCCCTTTAGCGGGAACTCCTACAATGAGCAGTTCTTC
CASSPPFSGNSYNEQFF
>TRBJ2-1|TRBV4-2|once|TRBD1
TGTGCCAGCAGCCAAGGGGAGGGACAGGGTACCTACAATGAGCAGTTCTTC
CASSQGEGQGTYNEQFF
>TRBJ1-6|TRBV28|NA|TRBD1
TGTGCCAGCAGTTTGTCTGCCGGGACAGGGGGGACCAGGCTCCACTTT
CASSLSAGTGGTRLHF
>TRBJ2-7|TRBV5-1|NA|TRBD1
TGCGCCAGCAGCTCAACCGGGACAGGAGTCAACGAGCAGTACTTC
CASSSTGTGVNEQYF
>TRBJ2-5|TRBV2|medium-sized|NA
TGTGCCAGCATCCCGGGGGTTAGCGGAAATCAAGAGACCCAGTACTTC
CASIPGVSGNQETQYF
>TRBJ1-5|TRBV30|NA|NA
TGTGCCTGGAGTACGGCCGGGACAACGAATCAGCCCCAGCATTTT
CAWSTAGTTNQPQHF
>TRBJ2-6|TRBV9|NA|NA
TGTGCCAGCAGCCCCTACGATTTGTGGGGGGTCTCTGGGGCCAACGTCCTGACTTTC
CASSPYDLWGVSGANVLTF
>TRBJ1-2|TRBV28|NA|NA
TGTGCCAGCAGCCAGCCGGGACAACGATACACCTTC
CASSQPGQRYTF
>TRBJ2-3|TRBV9|NA|TRBD2
TGTGCCAGCAGCCCCTCGACTAGCGGCTTAACAGATACGCAGTATTTT
CASSPSTSGLTDTQYF
>TRBJ2-1|TRBV13|NA|NA
TGTGCCAGCAGCCCAACTCGAAAAACGGTCAATGAGCAGTTCTTC
CASSPTRKTVNEQFF
>TRBJ2-3|TRBV7-9|NA|TRBD2
TGTGCCAGCAGTAAGGGACTAGCGGGATCCAGGGGCACAGATACGCAGTATTTT
CASSKGLAGSRGTDTQYF
>TRBJ2-7|TRBV9|NA|NA
TGTGCCAGCAGCGTAGACTATCAATCCTACGAGCAGTACTTC
CASSVDYQSYEQYF
>TRBJ1-1|TRBV10-2|NA|NA
TGCGCCAGCTCCATGACAGGCATGAACACTGAAGCTTTCTTT
CASSMTGMNTEAFF
>TRBJ2-7|TRBV19|few|TRBD1
TGTGCCAGTAGTATCAACACCGGGACAGGGAAAGCCTACGAGCAGTACTTC
CASSINTGTGKAYEQYF
>TRBJ2-5|TRBV7-8|NA|NA
TGTGCCAGCAGCTTAGCGGAAGATAGGGGGGGGGAGGAGACCCAGTACTTC
CASSLAEDRGGEETQYF
>TRBJ2-7|TRBV4-1|NA|NA
TGCGCCAGCAGCCAAGATTCAGGGGACCCCTACGAGCAGTACTTC
CASSQDSGDPYEQYF
>TRBJ2-1|TRBV7-9|NA|TRBD2
TGTGCCAGCAGCTTAGACGGGACTAGCCACAATGAGCAGTTCTTC
CASSLDGTSHNEQFF